This entry features one TCR beta chain sequence. Authors' methods: Reference gene primer amplification gave estimated nucleated cell counts. Measured with immunoSEQ multiplex PCR; TCRdb has only the in-frame clones, and not every one. The V and J calls and clone size are taken from that table; D and trimming were inferred from the DNA. The table shows approximately 230,000 clones, with about 85% occurring only once. This sample was taken from a study of blood T cell repertoires in COVID-19. About the study: Sites in the United States, Italy and Spain provided acute and convalescent COVID-19 samples. The analysed material was cDNA or gDNA that came from T cells, B-cell-depleted T cells, or PBMCs.

The J segment lost 8 bases and the V segment lost 1 base, leaving 13 bases of the junction unmatched. This CDR3 region has 18 residues. The germline V gene encodes CDR1 LGHDT and CDR2 YNNKEL (reference sequence). The TCR was taken from a man aged 18 to 35 with active or convalescent COVID-19. Sequenced input: peripheral blood. J is TRBJ2-1 and V is TRBV3-1 (or the pseudogene TRBV3-2), with 11 bases that match TRBD1. The CDR3 protein is CASSQAAGTGGPRDEQFF. The CDR3 bases are TGTGCCAGCAGCCAAGCTGCCGGGACAGGGGGGCCTAGGGATGAGCAGTTCTTC.